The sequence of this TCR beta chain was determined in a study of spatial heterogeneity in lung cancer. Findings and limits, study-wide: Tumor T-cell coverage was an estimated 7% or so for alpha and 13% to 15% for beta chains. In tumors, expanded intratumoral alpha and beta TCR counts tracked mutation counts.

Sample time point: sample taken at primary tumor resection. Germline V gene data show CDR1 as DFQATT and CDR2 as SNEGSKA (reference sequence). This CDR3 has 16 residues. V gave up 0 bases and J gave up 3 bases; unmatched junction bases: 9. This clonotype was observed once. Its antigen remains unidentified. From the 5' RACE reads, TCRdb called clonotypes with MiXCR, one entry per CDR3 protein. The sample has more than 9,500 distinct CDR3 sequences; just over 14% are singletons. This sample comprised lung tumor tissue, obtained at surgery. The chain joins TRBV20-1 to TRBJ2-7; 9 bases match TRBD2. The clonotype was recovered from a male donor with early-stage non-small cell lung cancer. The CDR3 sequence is CSARDLASGTFYEQYF. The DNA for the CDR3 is TGCAGTGCTAGAGATCTGGCTAGCGGGACATTCTACGAGCAGTACTTC.